The 2 T cell receptor beta chains given below trace back to one sample, sequenced in a study of spatial heterogeneity in lung cancer (dated by TCRdb to between 2018 and 2021). The paper as a whole reports these results and caveats: A correlation was observed between the number of expanded intratumoral alpha and beta TCRs and the tumor nonsynonymous mutation count.

These receptors' targets are unknown. In the paper's terms, the time point label means: sample taken at primary tumor resection. Libraries were built with 5' RACE. Sequenced on a NextSeq 500. TCRdb reran the public reads through fastp at Q25 and MiXCR, keeping productive beta chains. Each record represents a unique CDR3 protein, reported with the most common genes and DNA among its rows. The sample records several thousand distinct CDR3 sequences, more than 4% of which are singletons. In total, the top ten clones hold approximately 20% of the sample. The sample in question was lung tumor tissue, obtained at surgery. These receptors were obtained from a male donor with early-stage non-small cell lung cancer.

This clonotype was counted ten times or more. The chain employs TRBV7-2 and TRBJ1-5, with a weak D call TRBD1 (6 bases). The CDR3 has 15 amino acids. Trimming shortened V by 5 bases and J by 4 bases, and 15 bases separated the two germline ends. Germline V gene sequence: CDR1 SGHTA, CDR2 FQGNSA. The CDR3 loop reads CASSVQGSANQPQHF. The DNA for the CDR3 is TGTGCCAGCAGCGTACAGGGTAGTGCGAATCAGCCCCAGCATTTT.

This clonotype appeared many times. The J gene is TRBJ1-5, the V gene TRBV6-2 or TRBV6-3; D remains unclear. This CDR3 comprises 14 residues. The germline CDR1 and CDR2 sequences are MNHEY and SVGEGT. Trimming removed 5 bases from V and 0 bases from J, with 8 bases in between. Here the CDR3 reads CASSESYSNQPQHF. The CDR3 DNA reads TGTGCCAGCAGTGAGAGCTATAGCAATCAGCCCCAGCATTTT.